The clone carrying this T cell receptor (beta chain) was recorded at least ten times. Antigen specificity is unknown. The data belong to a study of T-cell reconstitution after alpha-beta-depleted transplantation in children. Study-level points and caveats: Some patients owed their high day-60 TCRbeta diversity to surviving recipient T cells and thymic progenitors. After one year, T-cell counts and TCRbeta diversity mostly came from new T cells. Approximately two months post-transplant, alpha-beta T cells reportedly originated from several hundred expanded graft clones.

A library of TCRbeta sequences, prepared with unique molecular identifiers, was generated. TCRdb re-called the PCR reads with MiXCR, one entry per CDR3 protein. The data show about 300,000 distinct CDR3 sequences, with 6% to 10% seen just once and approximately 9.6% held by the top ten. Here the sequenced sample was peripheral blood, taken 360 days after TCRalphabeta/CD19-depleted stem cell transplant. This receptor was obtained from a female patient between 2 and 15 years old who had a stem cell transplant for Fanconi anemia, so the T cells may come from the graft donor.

CDR3 bases: TGTGCCAGCAGGGCCATGAACACTGAAGCTTTCTTT. This gives the protein CASRAMNTEAFF. This chain joins TRBV12-3 or TRBV12-4 and TRBJ1-1; no firm D call. The CDR3 runs to 12 residues. The ends were cut back, 6 bases at V and 0 bases at J, with 5 bases in the middle.